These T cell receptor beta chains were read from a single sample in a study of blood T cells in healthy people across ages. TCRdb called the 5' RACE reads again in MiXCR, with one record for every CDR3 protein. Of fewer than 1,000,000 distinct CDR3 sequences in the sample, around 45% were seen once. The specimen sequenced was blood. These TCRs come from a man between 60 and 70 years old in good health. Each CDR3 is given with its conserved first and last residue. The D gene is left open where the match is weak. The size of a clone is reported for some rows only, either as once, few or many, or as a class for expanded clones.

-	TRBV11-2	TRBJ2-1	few	TGTGCCAGCAGCTTTAGGGTAGAACAGTGGGCGGGGGAGCAGTTCTTC	CASSFRVEQWAGEQFF
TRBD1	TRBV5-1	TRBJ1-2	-	TGCGCCAGCAGTCCCGACAGGGGGACCGGTGGCTACACCTTC	CASSPDRGTGGYTF
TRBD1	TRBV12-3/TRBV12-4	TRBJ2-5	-	TGTGCCAGCAGGGGGGACAGGGTCTTGCGGGAGACCCAGTACTTC	CASRGDRVLRETQYF
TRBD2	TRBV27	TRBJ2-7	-	TGTGCCAGCGGAGTAGCGGGGCGATACGAGCAGTACTTC	CASGVAGRYEQYF
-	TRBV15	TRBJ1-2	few	TGTGCCACCAGCACCCACATGAAGGGGCAGGTGGATGGCTACACCTTC	CATSTHMKGQVDGYTF
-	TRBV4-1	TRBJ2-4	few	TGCGCCAGCAGCCCAGGAGGGGCGGGAACTCTCCAACATCAGTACTTC	CASSPGGAGTLQHQYF
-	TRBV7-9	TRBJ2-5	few	TGTGCCAGCAGCTTTGTTACAGGGAATGCCAGAGGGGAGCAGTACTTC	CASSFVTGNARGEQYF
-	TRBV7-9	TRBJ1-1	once	TGTGCCTGCAGCGAAACTGTGAACACTGAAGCTTTCTTT	CACSETVNTEAFF
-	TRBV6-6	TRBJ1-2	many	TGTGCCAGCAGCTCGGACGCCTCGAATGGCTACACCTTC	CASSSDASNGYTF
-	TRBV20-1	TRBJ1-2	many	TGCAGGGGAGGGGAACCTAACTATGGCTACACCTTC	CRGGEPNYGYTF
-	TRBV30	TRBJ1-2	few	TGTGCCTGGAGTGTACGAGGTAGGGCTGGAGGCTACACCTTC	CAWSVRGRAGGYTF
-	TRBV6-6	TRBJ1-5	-	TGTGCCAGCAGTTACTCAGGGGAGGACAATCAGCCCCAGCATTTT	CASSYSGEDNQPQHF
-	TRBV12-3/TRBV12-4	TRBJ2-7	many	TGTGCCAGCACCCCGGGACTCGACTACGAGCAGTACTTC	CASTPGLDYEQYF
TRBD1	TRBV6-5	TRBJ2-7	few	TGTGCCAGCCCCCAACAGGGGGCTCTCTACGAGCAGTACTTC	CASPQQGALYEQYF
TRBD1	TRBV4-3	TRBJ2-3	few	TGCGCCAGCAGCCAAGATGGGACAGGGGGGCTTATCACAGATACGCAGTATTTT	CASSQDGTGGLITDTQYF
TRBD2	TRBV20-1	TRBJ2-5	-	TGCAGTGCTAGAGTCCGAGCGGGGACCCTCGGTCTCGAGACCCAGTACTTC	CSARVRAGTLGLETQYF
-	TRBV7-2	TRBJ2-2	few	TGTGCCAGCAGCTTAGGGGTCCAGGGACGAACCGGGGAGCTGTTTTTT	CASSLGVQGRTGELFF
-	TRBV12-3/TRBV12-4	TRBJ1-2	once	TGTGCCAGCAGTTTAGTGCCGGGGCCCTCCTCCTATGGCCACACCTTC	CASSLVPGPSSYGHTF
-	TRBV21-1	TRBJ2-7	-	TGTGCCAGCAGCGGGGCAGGGGTCGACGAGCAGTACTTC	CASSGAGVDEQYF
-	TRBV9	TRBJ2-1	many	TGTGCCAGCAGCGTAGGGGGCTCCTACAATGAGCAGTTCTTC	CASSVGGSYNEQFF
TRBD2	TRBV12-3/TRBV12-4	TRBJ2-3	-	TGTGCCAGCACCGTCGGGGGGGCTAGCACAGATACGCAGTATTTT	CASTVGGASTDTQYF
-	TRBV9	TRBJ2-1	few	TGTGCCAGCAGCGTAGTGGCGGGAAGAACGGATGAGCAGTTCTTC	CASSVVAGRTDEQFF
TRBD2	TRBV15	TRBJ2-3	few	TGTGCCACCAGCGGAGGGACTAGCGGGTTCGTGGGTATCACAGATACGCAGTATTTT	CATSGGTSGFVGITDTQYF
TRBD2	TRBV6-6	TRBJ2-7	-	TGTGCCAGCAGTGCTAGCGGGACTAGCGCCTCCTACGAGCAGTACTTC	CASSASGTSASYEQYF
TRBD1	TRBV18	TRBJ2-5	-	TGTGCCAGCTCACTCGGACAGGGGGGACCATCGGAGACCCAGTACTTC	CASSLGQGGPSETQYF
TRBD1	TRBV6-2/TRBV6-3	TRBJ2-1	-	TGTGCCAGCAGTTCGATACAGGGGAGTGAGCAGTTCTTC	CASSSIQGSEQFF
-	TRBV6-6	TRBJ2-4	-	TGTGCCAGCAGTTACGCGGTGGGGGGGGCCCAAAACATTCAGTACTTC	CASSYAVGGAQNIQYF
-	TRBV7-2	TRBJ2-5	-	TGTGCCAGCAGCAACTTAGGGGGAACTTGGTACAATGAGCAGTACTTC	CASSNLGGTWYNEQYF
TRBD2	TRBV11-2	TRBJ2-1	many	TGTGCCAGCAGCGGTCTAGCGGGGGGGCCATTTGAGCAGTTCTTC	CASSGLAGGPFEQFF
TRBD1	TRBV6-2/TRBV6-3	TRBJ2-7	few	TGTGCCAGCGGTAAATTAGACAGGGCGGAGCAGTACTTC	CASGKLDRAEQYF
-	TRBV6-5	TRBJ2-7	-	TGTGCCAGCAGTTACTCATGGGGTAGCGAGCAGTACTTC	CASSYSWGSEQYF
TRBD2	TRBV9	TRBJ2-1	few	TGTGCCAGCAGCGAGGGACTAGCGGGAGCCTACAATGAGCAGTTCTTC	CASSEGLAGAYNEQFF
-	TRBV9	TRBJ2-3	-	TGTGCCAGCAGCGTAGTGTGGGGCACAGATACGCAGTATTTT	CASSVVWGTDTQYF
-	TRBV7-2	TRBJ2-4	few	TGTGCCAGCACCCCGACAGGTACAGCCAAAAACATTCAGTACTTC	CASTPTGTAKNIQYF
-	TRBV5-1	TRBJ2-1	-	TGCGCCAGCAGCTTTGGGTCAGGGTACAATGAGCAGTTCTTC	CASSFGSGYNEQFF
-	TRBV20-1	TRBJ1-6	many	TGCAGTGCTAGAGGCATAGGGTGGAATTCACCCCTCCACTTT	CSARGIGWNSPLHF
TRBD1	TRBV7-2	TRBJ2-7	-	TGTGCCAGCAGCTTAAGAGGGGGCATTTACAATGAGCAGTACTTC	CASSLRGGIYNEQYF
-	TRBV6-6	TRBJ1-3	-	TGTGCCAGCAGTTACTCTTCAGCGAGCTCTGGAAACACCATATATTTT	CASSYSSASSGNTIYF
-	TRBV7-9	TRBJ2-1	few	TGTGCCAGCAGCTTAGGTATTAGCGGTCTATACTCCTACAATGAGCAGTTCTTC	CASSLGISGLYSYNEQFF
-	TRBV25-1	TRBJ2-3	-	TGTGCCAGCAGTGAATTGTGGGGCAGCACAGATACGCAGTATTTT	CASSELWGSTDTQYF
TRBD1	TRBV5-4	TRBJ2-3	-	TGTGCCAGCAGAACCTCCGGGACAGCCACAGATACGCAGTATTTT	CASRTSGTATDTQYF
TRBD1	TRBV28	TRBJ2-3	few	TGTGCCAGCAGTTTATGGGACAGGGCGTCCACAGATACGCAGTATTTT	CASSLWDRASTDTQYF
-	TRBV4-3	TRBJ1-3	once	TGCGCCAGCAGCCAAGCCCGCGGTGAGAACACCATATATTTT	CASSQARGENTIYF
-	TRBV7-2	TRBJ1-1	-	TGTGCCAGCGGGTTAAGAATGAACACTGAAGCTTTCTTT	CASGLRMNTEAFF
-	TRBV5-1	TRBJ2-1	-	TGCGCCAGCAGCTTGGAATCGGGGGAGCAGTTCTTC	CASSLESGEQFF
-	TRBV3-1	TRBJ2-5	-	TGTGCCAGCAGGCTACAGGGTAAAGAGACCCTGTACTTC	CASRLQGKETLYF
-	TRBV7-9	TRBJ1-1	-	TGTGCCAGCAGCCCCTTCGTAGGATCTGAAGCTTTCTTT	CASSPFVGSEAFF
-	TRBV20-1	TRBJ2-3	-	TGCAGTGCTACGAACTGGGTGGTTTTGGATACGCAGTATTTT	CSATNWVVLDTQYF
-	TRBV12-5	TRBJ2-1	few	TGTGTTAGTGGTTACTTACCCAGAGCCCACAATGAGCAGTTCTTC	CVSGYLPRAHNEQFF
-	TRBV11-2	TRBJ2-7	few	TGTGCCAGCAGCACCGGACCAATGGACGAGCAGTACTTC	CASSTGPMDEQYF
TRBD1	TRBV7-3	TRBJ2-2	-	TGTGCCAGCAGCTTAACGACGGACAGGGCGAACACCGGGGAGCTGTTTTTT	CASSLTTDRANTGELFF
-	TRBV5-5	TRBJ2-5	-	TGTGCCAGCAGTTCGAGGGGGGGGGCCGGAGAGACCCAGTACTTC	CASSSRGGAGETQYF
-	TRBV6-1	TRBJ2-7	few	TGTGCCAGCATCCCACGGGCCGGAGGGGACGAGCAGTACTTC	CASIPRAGGDEQYF
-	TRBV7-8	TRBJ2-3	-	TGTGCCAGCAGCTCCGGGACTCCGATCGACACGCAGTATTTT	CASSSGTPIDTQYF
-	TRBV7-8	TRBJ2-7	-	TGTGCCAGCAGCCCGGGACTGCACTACGAGCAGTACTTC	CASSPGLHYEQYF